Presented here are 24 T cell receptor beta chains from one specimen sequenced in a study of tumor and adjacent non-tumor tissue in lung cancer. A modified ARM-PCR protocol with three rounds of nested PCR amplified TCRbeta. TCRdb itself ran the multiplex PCR reads through MiXCR, one entry per CDR3 protein. The sample records 52,000 or so distinct CDR3 sequences, 74% being singletons. The template was RNA from unsorted bulk tissue. The normal lung tissue was taken more than 3 cm from the tumor edge. Sequences were obtained from distant non-tumor lung tissue. Every receptor here comes from a woman aged 55-69 years with non-small cell lung cancer.

The chain combines TRBV29-1 with TRBJ1-2; tentative D call: TRBD1 (5 bases). Trimming removed 8 bases from V and 9 bases from J, with 22 bases in between. The CDR3 consists of 13 residues. CDR1 and CDR2 (germline): SQVTM, ANQGSEA. The DNA of the CDR3 is TGCAGCTTTCCGGGACGGGGGGGTTATTGCTACACCTTC. This sequence encodes CSFPGRGGYCYTF.

The genes are TRBV4-3 and TRBJ2-7, with D possibly TRBD1 on 6 matching bases. Germline V gene data show CDR1 as LGHNA and CDR2 as YSLEER. Trimming took off 0 bases at V and 3 bases at J, with 15 bases between the two ends. The CDR3 loop spans 16 amino acids. DNA of the CDR3: TGCGCCAGCAGCCAAGAATATAGGGCAGGGGTCTACGAGCAGTACTTC. This sequence encodes CASSQEYRAGVYEQYF.

As to this clonotype: This CDR3 fails to terminate in the conserved phenylalanine or tryptophan, so it likely reflects a read error. This chain uses TRBV28 with TRBJ2-2; a weak D match, TRBD1 (6 bases). The CDR3 is made up of 15 amino acids. CDR1 and CDR2 (germline): MDHEN, SYDVKM. The CDR3 nucleotides read TGTGACAGCAGTTTAACAGGGTTAAACACCGGGGAGCTGTTTTAT. Translation gives CDSSLTGLNTGELFY.

This clonotype has at least ten counts. The chain uses TRBV5-1 and TRBJ2-5; D might be TRBD1 (5 bases). Trimming removed 0 bases from V and 4 bases from J, with 10 bases in between. The CDR3 loop spans 14 amino acids. The germline gives CDR1 SGHRS, CDR2 YFSETQ. The CDR3 DNA follows: TGCGCCAGCAGCTTGGAGGGGAATGGAGAGACCCAGTACTTC. Translation: CASSLEGNGETQYF.

This clonotype was seen only a few times. The V gene is TRBV5-1, the J gene TRBJ2-2; perhaps TRBD1 as D (5 bases). The CDR3 runs 13 residues. Germline V CDR1 and CDR2: SGHRS, YFSETQ. V was cut by 9 bases and J by 3 bases, with 12 bases left in between. The CDR3 loop reads CATNEGDTGELFF. CDR3 in DNA: TGCGCCACCAACGAAGGGGACACCGGGGAGCTGTTTTTT.

Of note for this clonotype: Here the CDR3 omits its conserved ending phenylalanine or tryptophan, so a read error is the likely source. The V gene is TRBV4-3, the J gene TRBJ2-2, with a weak D call TRBD2 (5 bases). The CDR3 covers 17 residues. Germline CDR1 is LGHNA and CDR2 is YSLEER. CDR3 in amino acids: CTSSQDPGGFNTGELFL. Written as DNA, the CDR3 is TGCACCAGCAGCCAAGACCCCGGCGGGTTTAACACCGGGGAGCTGTTTCTT.

Notes on this clonotype: With a much larger clone just one base away, this may be a read error. The V gene is TRBV30, the J gene TRBJ1-3; D not resolved. Germline-derived CDR1 and CDR2 are GTSNPN and SVGIG (reference sequence). The CDR3 covers 12 residues. V was shortened by 4 bases and J by 4 bases, with 8 bases between the two germline ends. CDR3 in DNA: TGTGCCTGGAATGTCGGAGGAAACACCATATATTTT. Its translation: CAWNVGGNTIYF.

Comments on this clonotype: Its ends do not fully match the called genes, so a read error is possible. The chain carries TRBV7-9 and TRBJ2-3, with 9 bases that match TRBD1. In germline, CDR1 is SEHNR, CDR2 FQNEAQ (reference sequence). This CDR3 comprises 17 residues. Here the CDR3 DNA reads TGTGTCAGCAGCTCCGGGACAGGGATCTCTAGCACAGATACGCAGTATTTT. This sequence encodes CVSSSGTGISSTDTQYF.

In the case of this clonotype: At one end the junction does not follow the germline gene, possibly because of a read error. The gene calls are TRBV29-1 and TRBJ1-1; D possibly corresponds to TRBD1 (5 bases). The CDR3 has 12 residues. Germline values: CDR1 SQVTM, CDR2 ANQGSEA. As DNA, the CDR3 is TGCTGCGTTCGGAGTAGGAGGGACCAAGCTTTCTTT. This sequence encodes CCVRSRRDQAFF. Full variable domain (rest looked up from reference TRBV29-1 and TRBJ1-1): SAVISQKPSRDICQRGTSLTIQCQVDSQVTMMFWYRQQPGQSLTLIATANQGSEATYESGFVIDKFPISRPNLTFSTLTVSNMSPEDSSIYLCCVRSRRDQAFFGQGTRLTVV.

This clonotype was counted many times. V gene TRBV29-1 combines with J gene TRBJ1-5; TRBD1 matches at 7 bases. CDR1 is SQVTM and CDR2 is ANQGSEA in the germline V gene. V was pared by 6 bases and J by 3 bases, with 8 bases of the junction left unmatched. This CDR3 is built from 14 residues. CDR3 DNA: TGCAGCGTGAGTACGGACAGGACCAATCAGCCCCAGCATTTT. Its translation: CSVSTDRTNQPQHF.

As to this clonotype: No conserved phenylalanine or tryptophan is present at the end of the CDR3, so a read error is the likely explanation. The chain employs TRBV4-3 and TRBJ2-7, with a possible D match to TRBD1 (5 bases). In germline, CDR1 is LGHNA, CDR2 YSLEER. The CDR3 runs 13 residues. DNA for the CDR3: TGCGCCGGCAGCCAAGATAGGGGTAACGAGCAGTACTCC. Amino acid sequence: CAGSQDRGNEQYS.

Worth noting for this clonotype: Its ends do not fully match the called genes, so a read error is possible. The rearrangement joins TRBV6-6 to TRBJ2-7, with D maybe TRBD1 (6 bases). The length of the CDR3 is 15 residues. The germline V gene encodes CDR1 MNHNY and CDR2 SVGAGI (reference sequence). The CDR3 nucleotides read TGTGCTAGCAGTCGCCAGATAGGGGGAGACTACGAACAGTACTTC. It translates to CASSRQIGGDYEQYF.

This clonotype was seen a single time. A junction end diverges from the germline sequence, so it may reflect a read error. V and J are TRBV6-5 and TRBJ1-2, with D possibly TRBD1 on 6 matching bases. Germline V lookup: CDR1 MNHEY, CDR2 SVGAGI. The CDR3 covers 15 residues. In DNA form, the CDR3 reads TGTGCCAGCAGTTCTTGGTCAGGGGTGAACTATGGTTACACCTTC. The encoded protein is CASSSWSGVNYGYTF.

For this clonotype: The missing conserved phenylalanine or tryptophan at the end of this CDR3 makes a read error likely. The chain has TRBV11-2 and TRBJ1-5; no definite D call. The germline V and J ends were trimmed by 4 bases and 0 bases, with 4 bases remaining between them. Germline V lookup: CDR1 SGHAT, CDR2 FQNNGV. The CDR3 runs 13 residues. CDR3 sequence: CASSYLSNQPQHY. Written as DNA, the CDR3 is TGTGCCAGCAGCTATCTTAGCAATCAGCCCCAGCATTAC.

About this clonotype itself: At one of its ends the junction is not consistent with the germline gene, which may arise from a read error. The chain combines TRBV29-1 with TRBJ1-1; D is perhaps TRBD1 (5 bases). This CDR3 has 14 amino acids. Germline V gives CDR1 SQVTM, CDR2 ANQGSEA. CDR3: CSVEGRPGNSEPFF. Written as DNA, the CDR3 is TGCAGCGTTGAAGGCAGGCCAGGGAACAGTGAACCTTTCTTT.

Notes on this clonotype: At one end the junction does not follow the germline gene, possibly because of a read error. The gene calls are TRBV7-8 and TRBJ1-2; D may be TRBD1 (5 bases). Germline V gene sequence: CDR1 SGHVS, CDR2 FQNEAQ. The CDR3 has 13 residues. This CDR3 is CVSSFQLGDGYTF. The CDR3 coding sequence is TGTGTCAGCAGCTTTCAGTTGGGGGATGGCTACACCTTC.

Regarding this clonotype: One end of the junction is discordant with germline, which a read error may explain. CDR3 nucleotides: TGTGCCAGCAATGTAACGGGGAGTCGTGGAAGCACCATATATTTT. Translated: CASNVTGSRGSTIYF. V usage is TRBV6-1 and J usage is TRBJ1-3; D unresolved. The CDR3 is 15 residues long. The V gene's germline CDR1 is MNHNS and CDR2 SASEGT.

Note on this clonotype: Relative to the germline gene, one junction end is altered; a read error may explain this. The J gene is TRBJ1-5, the V gene TRBV6-6; 10 nucleotides agree with TRBD1. The CDR3 totals 15 residues. CDR1 and CDR2 from the germline V gene are MNHNY and SVGAGI (reference sequence). In DNA form, the CDR3 reads TGTGCCAGCAGTGGTCAGGGACAGGGGAGTCAGTCCCAGCATTTT. Translated, it gives CASSGQGQGSQSQHF.

On this clonotype itself: Germline is not matched at one junction end, which may reflect a read error. J is TRBJ2-7 and V is TRBV4-3; TRBD2 matches 12 bases. The CDR3 is 15 residues long. Per the germline V gene, CDR1 is LGHNA and CDR2 is YSLEER. CDR3 residues: CASSLRLAGAYERYF. The CDR3 DNA follows: TGCGCCAGCAGCCTGCGACTAGCGGGAGCCTACGAGCGGTACTTC.

This clonotype appeared many times. V gene TRBV10-3 combines with J gene TRBJ2-2, with 7 bases identical to TRBD1. From germline, CDR1 is ENHRY and CDR2 SYGVKD. The CDR3 consists of 14 residues. With 6 bases clipped from V and 3 bases from J, the junction kept 4 bases outside the gene matches. CDR3 region: CAIRGTVDTGELFF. DNA for the CDR3: TGTGCCATCAGGGGGACAGTTGACACCGGGGAGCTGTTTTTT.

A note on this clonotype: An end of the junction does not agree with germline; a read error may underlie this. The gene calls are TRBV29-1 and TRBJ1-1; TRBD1 agrees at 10 bases. The CDR3 length is 15 residues. Per germline, CDR1 SQVTM and CDR2 ANQGSEA. The CDR3 DNA reads as TGCACCGTTACCGGACAGGGGGGGATGAACATTGAGGCTTTCTTT. It is translated as CTVTGQGGMNIEAFF.

Turning to this clonotype: The junction departs from germline at one end; a sequencing error may be responsible. The chain is built from TRBV29-1 and TRBJ2-1; D may be TRBD1 (6 bases). Germline assignment: CDR1 SQVTM and CDR2 ANQGSEA. The CDR3 totals 12 residues. In DNA, the CDR3 is TGCAGGGTTGGCCACAGGGCGGGTGAGCTATTCTTC. Its translation is CRVGHRAGELFF.

This clonotype was detected once. This likely comes from a read error, as the CDR3 has no conserved phenylalanine or tryptophan at its end. The limits of the CDR3 on the DNA are not certain, so only TCRdb's listed CDR3 is given. J is TRBJ2-1 and V is TRBV7-8; the table's D call, TRBD2, was not checked against the DNA. The length of the CDR3 is 14 amino acids, counting both ends. The germline V gene encodes CDR1 SGHVS and CDR2 FQNEAQ. CDR3 sequence reads: CASSLERGRNEQLL.

The chain joins TRBV18 to TRBJ2-7, with no clear D. CDR3 length: 11 residues. From germline, CDR1 is KGHSH and CDR2 LQKENI. CDR3 nucleotide sequence: TGTGTCACTCGCGAGTTAAACGAGCAGTACTTC. This encodes CVTRELNEQYF. The full variable domain, its missing parts supplied by reference TRBV18 and TRBJ2-7, is NAGVMQNPRHLVRRRGQEARLRCSPMKGHSHVYWYRQLPEEGLKFMVYLQKENIIDESGMPKERFSAEFPKEGPSILRIQQVVRGDSAAYFCVTRELNEQYFGPGTRLTVT.